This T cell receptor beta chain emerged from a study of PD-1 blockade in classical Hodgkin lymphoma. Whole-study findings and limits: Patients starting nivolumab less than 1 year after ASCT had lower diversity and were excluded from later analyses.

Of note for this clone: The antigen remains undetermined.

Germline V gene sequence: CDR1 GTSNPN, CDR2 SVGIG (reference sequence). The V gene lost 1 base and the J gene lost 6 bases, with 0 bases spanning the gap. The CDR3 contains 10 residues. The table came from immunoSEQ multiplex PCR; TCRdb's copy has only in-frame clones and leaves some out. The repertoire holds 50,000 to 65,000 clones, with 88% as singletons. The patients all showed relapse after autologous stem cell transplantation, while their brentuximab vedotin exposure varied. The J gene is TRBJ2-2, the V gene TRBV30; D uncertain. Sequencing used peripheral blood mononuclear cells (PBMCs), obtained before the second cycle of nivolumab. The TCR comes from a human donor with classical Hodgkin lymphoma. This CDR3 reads CAWSAGELFF. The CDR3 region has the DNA TGTGCCTGGAGTGCCGGGGAGCTGTTTTTT.